This T cell receptor (beta chain) was recovered during a study of blood T cell repertoires in COVID-19. Study-level background: Sites across the United States, Italy and Spain contributed samples from acute and convalescent COVID-19. From T cells, B-cell-depleted T cells, or PBMCs came the material, which was cDNA or gDNA.

Seattle participants joined during active infection and were tracked over time. As handled by the study authors: The assay estimated nucleated cells by amplifying reference gene primers. Produced via immunoSEQ multiplex PCR; TCRdb's table is partial and in-frame only. V and J calls and clone size are copied from that table; D and trimming were computed from the DNA. The sample lists 12,000 or so clones; about two thirds were seen once. Only one count was recorded for this clone. Germline values: CDR1 LGHNA, CDR2 YSLEER. This CDR3 is built from 17 residues. Trimming removed 1 base from V and 4 bases from J, with 17 bases in between.

The sequenced sample consisted of peripheral blood. This sequence joins TRBV4-3 and TRBJ1-3; possibly TRBD1 for D (6 bases). The sequence was collected from a man in his 60s with COVID-19, enrolled during active disease. In nucleotides, the CDR3 is TGCGCCAGCAGCCAAGGATTCTCCGGGACACAAGGAAACACCATATATTTT. This gives the protein CASSQGFSGTQGNTIYF.